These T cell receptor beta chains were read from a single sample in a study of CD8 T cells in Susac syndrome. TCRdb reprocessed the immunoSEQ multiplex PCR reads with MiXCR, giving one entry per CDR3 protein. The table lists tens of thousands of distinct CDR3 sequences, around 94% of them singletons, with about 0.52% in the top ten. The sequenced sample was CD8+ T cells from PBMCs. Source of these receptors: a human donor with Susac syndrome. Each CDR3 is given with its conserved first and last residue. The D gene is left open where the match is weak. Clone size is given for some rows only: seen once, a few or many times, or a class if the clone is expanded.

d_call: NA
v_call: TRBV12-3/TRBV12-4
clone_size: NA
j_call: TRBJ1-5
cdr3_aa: CASSLSLSNQPQHF
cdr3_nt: TGTGCCAGCAGTTTGAGTCTAAGCAATCAGCCCCAGCATTTT

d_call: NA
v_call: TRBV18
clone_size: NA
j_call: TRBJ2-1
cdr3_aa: CASSSGFYNEQFF
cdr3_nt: TGTGCCAGCTCATCAGGGTTCTACAATGAGCAGTTCTTC

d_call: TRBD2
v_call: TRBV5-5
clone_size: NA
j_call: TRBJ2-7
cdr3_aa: CASSLGGGTSYEQYF
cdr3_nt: TGTGCCAGCAGCTTGGGCGGGGGGACCTCCTACGAGCAGTACTTC

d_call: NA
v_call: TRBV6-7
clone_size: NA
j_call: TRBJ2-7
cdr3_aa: CASSYSRPETYEQYF
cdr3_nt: TGTGCCAGCAGTTACTCCCGCCCGGAGACCTACGAGCAGTACTTC

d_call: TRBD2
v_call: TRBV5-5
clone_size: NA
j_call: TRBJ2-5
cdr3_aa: CASSGARLGLAGAQETQYF
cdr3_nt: TGTGCCAGCAGCGGTGCCCGACTGGGACTAGCGGGGGCACAAGAGACCCAGTACTTC

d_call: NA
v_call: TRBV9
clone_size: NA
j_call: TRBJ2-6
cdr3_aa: CASSAAGKGVLTF
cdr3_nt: TGTGCCAGCAGCGCCGCAGGGAAGGGCGTCCTGACTTTC

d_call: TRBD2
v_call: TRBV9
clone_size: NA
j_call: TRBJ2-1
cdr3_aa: CASSVGLAGLSEQFF
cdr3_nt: TGTGCCAGCAGCGTAGGTCTAGCGGGGCTTTCTGAGCAGTTCTTC

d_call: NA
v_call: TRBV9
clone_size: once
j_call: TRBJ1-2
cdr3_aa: CASSVDEGLNYGYTF
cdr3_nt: TGTGCCAGCAGCGTAGATGAGGGGCTGAACTATGGCTACACCTTC

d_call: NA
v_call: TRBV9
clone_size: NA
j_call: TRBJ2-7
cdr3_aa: CASGGANEQYF
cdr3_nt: TGTGCCAGCGGGGGGGCCAACGAGCAGTACTTC

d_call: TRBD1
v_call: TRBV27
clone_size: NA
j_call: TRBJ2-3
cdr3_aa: CASSLGDRGADTQYF
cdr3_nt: TGTGCCAGCAGTTTAGGGGACAGGGGGGCAGATACGCAGTATTTT

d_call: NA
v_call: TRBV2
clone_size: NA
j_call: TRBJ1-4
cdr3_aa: CASSEGNEKLFF
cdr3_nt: TGTGCCAGCAGTGAAGGGAATGAAAAACTGTTTTTT

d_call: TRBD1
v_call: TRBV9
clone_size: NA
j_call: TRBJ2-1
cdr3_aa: CASSPPGTASYNEQFF
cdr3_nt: TGTGCCAGCAGCCCCCCGGGGACAGCGTCCTACAATGAGCAGTTCTTC

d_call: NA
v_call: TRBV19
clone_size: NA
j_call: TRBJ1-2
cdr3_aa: CASSTRQVPDYGYTF
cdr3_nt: TGTGCCAGTAGTACGCGACAGGTGCCTGACTATGGCTACACCTTC

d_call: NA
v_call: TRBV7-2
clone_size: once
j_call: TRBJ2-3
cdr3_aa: CASSLVYPTDTQYF
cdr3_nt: TGTGCCAGCAGCTTAGTCTACCCCACAGATACGCAGTATTTT

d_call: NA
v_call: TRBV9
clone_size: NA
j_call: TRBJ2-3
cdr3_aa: CASLRASLPPDTQYF
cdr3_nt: TGTGCCAGCCTCCGGGCCTCCTTGCCCCCAGATACGCAGTATTTT

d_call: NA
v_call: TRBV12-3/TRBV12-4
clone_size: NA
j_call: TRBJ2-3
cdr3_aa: CASSLKGGDADTQYF
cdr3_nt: TGTGCCAGCAGTTTAAAAGGCGGGGACGCAGATACGCAGTATTTT

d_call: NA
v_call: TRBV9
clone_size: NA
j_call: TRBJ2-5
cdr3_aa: CASSVEGLGRAETQYF
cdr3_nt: TGTGCCAGCAGCGTAGAGGGTCTAGGCAGGGCAGAGACCCAGTACTTC

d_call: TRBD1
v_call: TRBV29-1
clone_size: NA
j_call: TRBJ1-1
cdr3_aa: CSVKGARNTEAFF
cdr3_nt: TGCAGCGTGAAGGGGGCGCGAAACACTGAAGCTTTCTTT

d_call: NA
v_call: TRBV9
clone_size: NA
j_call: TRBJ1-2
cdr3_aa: CASSQGHFNYGYTF
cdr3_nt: TGTGCCAGCAGCCAGGGGCATTTCAACTATGGCTACACCTTC

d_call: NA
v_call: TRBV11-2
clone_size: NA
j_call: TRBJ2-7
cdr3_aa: CASSLRGGISYEQYF
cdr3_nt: TGTGCCAGCAGCTTAAGGGGTGGGATTTCCTACGAGCAGTACTTC

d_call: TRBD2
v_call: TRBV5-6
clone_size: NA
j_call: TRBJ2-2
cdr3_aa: CASSGGGSNTGELFF
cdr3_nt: TGTGCCAGCAGCGGGGGGGGTTCTAACACCGGGGAGCTGTTTTTT

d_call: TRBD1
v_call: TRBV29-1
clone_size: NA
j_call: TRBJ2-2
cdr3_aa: CSVPDRAVTGELFF
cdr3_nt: TGCAGCGTTCCAGACAGGGCCGTGACCGGGGAGCTGTTTTTT

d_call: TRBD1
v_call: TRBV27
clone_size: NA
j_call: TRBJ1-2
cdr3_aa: CASSLGTGVGYGYTF
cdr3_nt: TGTGCCAGCAGTTTAGGGACAGGGGTCGGCTATGGCTACACCTTC

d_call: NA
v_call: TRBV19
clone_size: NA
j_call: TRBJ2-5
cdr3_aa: CASSIPTDQETQYF
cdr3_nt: TGTGCCAGTAGTATACCGACAGACCAAGAGACCCAGTACTTC

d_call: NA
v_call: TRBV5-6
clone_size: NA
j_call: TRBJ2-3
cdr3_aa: CASSSFIGVADTQYF
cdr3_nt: TGTGCCAGCAGCTCCTTTATAGGGGTCGCAGATACGCAGTATTTT

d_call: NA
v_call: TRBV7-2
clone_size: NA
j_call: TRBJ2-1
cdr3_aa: CASSPTRAPLYNEQFF
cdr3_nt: TGTGCCAGCAGCCCCACTCGAGCCCCCCTCTACAATGAGCAGTTCTTC

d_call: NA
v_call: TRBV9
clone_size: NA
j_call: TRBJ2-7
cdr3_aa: CASFQNEQYF
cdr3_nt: TGTGCCAGCTTTCAAAACGAGCAGTACTTC

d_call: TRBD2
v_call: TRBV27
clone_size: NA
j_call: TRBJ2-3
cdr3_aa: CASRGEGSGTDTQYF
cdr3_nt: TGTGCCAGCAGGGGGGAGGGATCGGGCACAGATACGCAGTATTTT